A selection of T cell receptor beta chains follows, all from one sample in a study of blood T cells in healthy people across ages. TCRdb re-analysed the 5' RACE reads in MiXCR, keeping a single row per CDR3 protein. Of hundreds of thousands of distinct CDR3 sequences in the sample, around 48% were seen once. Sequences were obtained from blood. Source of these receptors: a woman in her sixties in good health. The CDR3 runs from the conserved cysteine through the conserved F or W. A D gene is named only where the DNA matches it firmly. Rows may omit the clone size; those that give it use once, few, many or a size class.

TRBJ2-3 few TRBD1 TRBV10-3 CAISELRTGTDTQYF TGTGCCATCAGTGAACTGAGGACAGGGACAGATACGCAGTATTTT
TRBJ1-2 - TRBD1 TRBV6-5 CASSTSDRGLRANYGYTF TGTGCCAGCAGTACTTCCGACAGGGGGCTACGAGCTAACTATGGCTACACCTTC
TRBJ2-5 - - TRBV20-1 CSARDLADSRGGTQYF TGCAGTGCTAGAGATCTGGCAGATAGTCGAGGGGGGACCCAGTACTTC
TRBJ1-2 - - TRBV3-1 CASSRVGGGLTYTF TGTGCCAGCAGCCGCGTCGGTGGGGGATTGACCTACACCTTC
TRBJ2-7 - - TRBV27 CASRSFQVHNEQYF TGTGCCAGCAGAAGCTTCCAGGTCCACAATGAGCAGTACTTC
TRBJ2-1 few - TRBV11-2 CASSLLLFGWQDYNEQFF TGTGCCAGCAGCCTCCTGTTGTTTGGGTGGCAAGACTACAATGAGCAGTTCTTC
TRBJ2-6 - - TRBV7-8 CASSLLDNVLSGANVLTF TGTGCCAGCAGCTTGTTAGACAATGTACTCTCTGGGGCCAACGTCCTGACTTTC
TRBJ1-1 - - TRBV11-2 CASSSKQNTEAFF TGTGCCAGCAGCTCGAAACAGAACACTGAAGCTTTCTTT
TRBJ2-5 - - TRBV6-2/TRBV6-3 CASSYWRTQETQYF TGTGCCAGCAGTTACTGGCGGACGCAAGAGACCCAGTACTTC
TRBJ2-7 - TRBD2 TRBV6-5 CASSRTSGSHEQYF TGTGCCAGCAGTCGGACTAGCGGGAGCCACGAGCAGTACTTC
TRBJ1-5 few TRBD1 TRBV20-1 CSAKTGQGGQPQHF TGCAGTGCTAAGACAGGACAGGGAGGTCAGCCCCAGCATTTT
TRBJ2-7 few - TRBV4-2 CASSQGGEMSYEQYF TGTGCCAGCAGCCAAGGGGGCGAAATGTCCTACGAGCAGTACTTC
TRBJ2-3 - - TRBV7-6 CASSLREASTDTQYF TGTGCCAGCAGCCTCAGGGAAGCTAGCACAGATACGCAGTATTTT
TRBJ2-3 - TRBD2 TRBV4-3 CASSRDYKVTDTQYF TGCGCCAGCAGCCGGGACTACAAGGTCACAGATACGCAGTATTTT
TRBJ2-7 - TRBD1 TRBV4-3 CASSQRGQGYEQYF TGCGCCAGCAGCCAACGAGGACAGGGCTACGAGCAGTACTTC
TRBJ2-7 few TRBD1 TRBV20-1 CSARGTGKHEQYF TGCAGTGCTAGGGGGACAGGAAAGCACGAGCAGTACTTC
TRBJ2-6 few - TRBV7-9 CASSYRISGANVLTF TGTGCCAGCAGCTATCGGATCTCTGGGGCCAACGTCCTGACTTTC
TRBJ2-1 few - TRBV6-2/TRBV6-3 CASRRAGLTYNEQFF TGTGCCAGCCGCCGGGCAGGACTAACCTACAATGAGCAGTTCTTC
TRBJ2-5 - - TRBV20-1 CSALPSHWAIETQYF TGCAGTGCCCTTCCAAGTCATTGGGCAATCGAGACCCAGTACTTC
TRBJ2-1 - - TRBV10-3 CAISGTPSSYNEQFF TGTGCCATCAGTGGGACCCCGAGCTCCTACAATGAGCAGTTCTTC
TRBJ1-2 - - TRBV27 CASSATKTYGYTF TGTGCCAGCAGTGCGACCAAAACCTATGGCTACACCTTC
TRBJ2-5 few - TRBV10-3 CAISETEETQYF TGTGCCATCAGTGAGACGGAAGAGACCCAGTACTTC
TRBJ2-7 - TRBD2 TRBV20-1 CSAQLSVRGGGEQYF TGCAGTGCTCAACTCTCCGTACGGGGCGGGGGCGAGCAGTACTTC
TRBJ2-4 - TRBD2 TRBV7-2 CASSPRRLAGEGNIQYF TGTGCCAGCAGCCCTAGGCGACTAGCGGGGGAGGGAAACATTCAGTACTTC
TRBJ2-3 - TRBD2 TRBV5-1 CASQLAGVIDTQYF TGCGCCAGCCAACTAGCGGGAGTAATAGATACGCAGTATTTT
TRBJ2-5 - TRBD2 TRBV6-1 CASSAGRLAGGETQYF TGTGCCAGCAGTGCGGGAAGACTAGCGGGAGGGGAGACCCAGTACTTC
TRBJ2-7 many TRBD1 TRBV4-3 CASSQGGTGVNEQYF TGCGCCAGCAGCCAGGGCGGGACAGGGGTCAACGAGCAGTACTTC
TRBJ2-7 few TRBD2 TRBV29-1 CSVLVDYARGGQYF TGCAGCGTGCTAGTCGACTATGCCCGGGGGGGGCAGTACTTC
TRBJ2-3 - TRBD2 TRBV9 CASSVGKTSGLSTDTQYF TGTGCCAGCAGCGTCGGCAAGACTAGCGGCCTTAGCACAGATACGCAGTATTTT
TRBJ2-3 - - TRBV15 CATSRDLVRLTDTQYF TGTGCCACCAGCAGAGATCTAGTCCGACTCACAGATACGCAGTATTTT
TRBJ1-1 - - TRBV12-3/TRBV12-4 CASRRTGPRTEAFF TGTGCCAGCAGAAGGACGGGGCCTCGAACTGAAGCTTTCTTT